The text below deals with one T cell receptor (beta chain). The data originate from a study of human T cells and chemical hapten exposure. Time point: patch test 3, about 24 weeks after DPC sensitization. Treatment given: therapeutic diphenylcyclopropenone sensitization with weekly scalp DPC. The ends were cut back, 4 bases at V and 8 bases at J, with 8 bases in the middle. From germline, CDR1 is MDHEN and CDR2 SYDVKM. The CDR3 spans 12 residues. Each CDR3 protein is one row after TCRdb ran MiXCR on the RACE reads. The sample yields some 180,000 distinct CDR3 sequences, 24% seen once. The chain has TRBV28 and TRBJ1-4; D ambiguous. The sequence was obtained from a woman aged 40 to 50 with alopecia areata. Some clones in this sample may be carry-over from other donors' samples. The starting material was whole blood, obtained in connection with sensitization to the hapten diphenylcyclopropenone (DPC). The DNA of the CDR3 is TGTGCCAGCAGTTCCCTATCCGAAAAACTGTTTTTT. Protein sequence: CASSSLSEKLFF.